Below, one TCR beta chain is given with its context. The data belong to a study of Ad26.COV2.S vaccination and SARS-CoV-2 variants. Treatment here: roughly 18 received Ad26.COV2.S at low or high dose, single or two shots; a few received placebo; per-sample allocation not given. Material that was analyzed had been drawn on day 63 after the first vaccine or placebo injection. TCRdb's table, derived via immunoSEQ multiplex PCR, lists solely in-frame clones and lacks some. This sample has 300,000 to 400,000 clones, with about nine tenths found just once. J gave up 5 bases and V 11 bases, and 9 bases lay outside the gene matches. Germline V lookup: CDR1 MNHEY, CDR2 SVGAGI. The CDR3 is 14 amino acids.

This TCR was sampled from a person between 18 and 65 years old who received the Ad26.COV2.S COVID-19 vaccine or a placebo. Sequenced material: peripheral blood, taken in a trial of Ad26.COV2.S vaccine versus placebo. The J gene is TRBJ2-5, the V gene TRBV6-5; 12 bases fit TRBD2. DNA for the CDR3: TGTGCCGGATCCGGGACTAGCGGGTTGGAGACCCAGTACTTC. It is translated as CAGSGTSGLETQYF.